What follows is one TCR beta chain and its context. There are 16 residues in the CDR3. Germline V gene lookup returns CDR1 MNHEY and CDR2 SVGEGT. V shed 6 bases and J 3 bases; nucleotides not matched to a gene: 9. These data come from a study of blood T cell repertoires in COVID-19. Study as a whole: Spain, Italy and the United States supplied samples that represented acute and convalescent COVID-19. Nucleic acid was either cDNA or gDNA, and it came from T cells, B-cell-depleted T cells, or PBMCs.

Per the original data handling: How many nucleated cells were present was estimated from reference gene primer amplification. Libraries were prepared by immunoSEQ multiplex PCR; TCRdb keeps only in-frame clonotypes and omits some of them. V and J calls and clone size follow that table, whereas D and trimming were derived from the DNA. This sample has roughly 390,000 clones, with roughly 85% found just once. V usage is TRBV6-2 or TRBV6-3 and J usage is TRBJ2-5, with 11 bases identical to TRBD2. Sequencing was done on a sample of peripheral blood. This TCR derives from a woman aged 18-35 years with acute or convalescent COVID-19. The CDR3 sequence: CASSLAGGGYEETQYF. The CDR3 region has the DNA TGTGCCAGCAGCTTAGCGGGAGGGGGGTACGAAGAGACCCAGTACTTC.